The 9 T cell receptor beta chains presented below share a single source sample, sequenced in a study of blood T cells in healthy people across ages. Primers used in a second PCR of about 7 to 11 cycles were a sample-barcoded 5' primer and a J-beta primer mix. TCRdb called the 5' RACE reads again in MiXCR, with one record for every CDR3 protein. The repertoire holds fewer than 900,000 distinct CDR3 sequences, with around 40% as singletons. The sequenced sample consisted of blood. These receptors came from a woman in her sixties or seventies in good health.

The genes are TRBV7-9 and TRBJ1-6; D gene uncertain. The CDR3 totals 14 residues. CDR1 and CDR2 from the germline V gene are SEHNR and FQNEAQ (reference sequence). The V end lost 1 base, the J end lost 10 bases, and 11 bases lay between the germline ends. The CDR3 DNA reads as TGTGCCAGCAGCTTAGTAGAGGTTGCGTCACCCCTCCACTTT. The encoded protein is CASSLVEVASPLHF.

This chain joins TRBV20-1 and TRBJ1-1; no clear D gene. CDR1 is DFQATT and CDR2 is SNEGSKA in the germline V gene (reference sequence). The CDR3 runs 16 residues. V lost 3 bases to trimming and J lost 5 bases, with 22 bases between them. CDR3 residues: CSASGKVRNSGTEAFF. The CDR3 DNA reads TGCAGTGCTAGTGGGAAGGTCCGTAACTCGGGGACTGAAGCTTTCTTT.

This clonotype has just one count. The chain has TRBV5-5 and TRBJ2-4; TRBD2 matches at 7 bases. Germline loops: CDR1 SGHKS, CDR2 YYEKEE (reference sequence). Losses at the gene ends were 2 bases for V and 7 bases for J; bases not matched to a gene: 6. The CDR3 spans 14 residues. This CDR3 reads CASSFATTSNIQYF. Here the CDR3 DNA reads TGTGCCAGCAGCTTCGCTACGACTAGCAACATTCAGTACTTC.

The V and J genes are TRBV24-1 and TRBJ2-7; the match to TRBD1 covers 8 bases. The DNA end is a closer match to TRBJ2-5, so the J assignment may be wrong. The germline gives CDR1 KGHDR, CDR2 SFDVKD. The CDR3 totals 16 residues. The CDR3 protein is CATSDDTRGRGETQYF. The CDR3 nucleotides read TGTGCCACCAGTGATGATACCAGGGGGCGAGGGGAGACCCAGTACTTC.

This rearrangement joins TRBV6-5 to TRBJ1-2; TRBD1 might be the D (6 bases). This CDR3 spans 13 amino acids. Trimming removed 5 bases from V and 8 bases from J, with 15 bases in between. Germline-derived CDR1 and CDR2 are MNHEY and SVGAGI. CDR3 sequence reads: CASSKGGQLGYTF. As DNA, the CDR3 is TGTGCCAGCAGTAAAGGGGGTCAGCTCGGCTACACCTTC.

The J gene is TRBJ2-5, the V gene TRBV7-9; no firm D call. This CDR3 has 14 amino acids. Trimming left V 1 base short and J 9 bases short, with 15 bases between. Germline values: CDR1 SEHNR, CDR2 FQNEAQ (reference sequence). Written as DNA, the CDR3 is TGTGCCAGCAGCTTAGTTGGCGTAGGCGAGGCCCAGTACTTC. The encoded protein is CASSLVGVGEAQYF.

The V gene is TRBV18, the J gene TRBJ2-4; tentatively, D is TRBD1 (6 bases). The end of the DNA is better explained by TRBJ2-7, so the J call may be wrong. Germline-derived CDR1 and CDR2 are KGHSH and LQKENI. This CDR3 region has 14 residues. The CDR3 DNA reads TGTGCCAGCTCACCATCAGGGGTGACCTACGAGCAGTACTTC. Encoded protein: CASSPSGVTYEQYF.

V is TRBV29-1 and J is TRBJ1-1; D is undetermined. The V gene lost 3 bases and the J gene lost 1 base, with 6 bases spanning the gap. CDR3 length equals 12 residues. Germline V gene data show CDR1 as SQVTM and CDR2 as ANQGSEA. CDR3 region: CSVDAGNTEAFF. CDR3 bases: TGCAGCGTTGACGCGGGGAACACTGAAGCTTTCTTT.

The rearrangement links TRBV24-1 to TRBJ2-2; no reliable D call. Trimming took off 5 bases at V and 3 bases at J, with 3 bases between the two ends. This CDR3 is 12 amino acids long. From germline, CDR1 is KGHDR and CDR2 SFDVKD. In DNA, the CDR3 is TGTGCCACCAGTGCTCACACCGGGGAGCTGTTTTTT. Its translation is CATSAHTGELFF.